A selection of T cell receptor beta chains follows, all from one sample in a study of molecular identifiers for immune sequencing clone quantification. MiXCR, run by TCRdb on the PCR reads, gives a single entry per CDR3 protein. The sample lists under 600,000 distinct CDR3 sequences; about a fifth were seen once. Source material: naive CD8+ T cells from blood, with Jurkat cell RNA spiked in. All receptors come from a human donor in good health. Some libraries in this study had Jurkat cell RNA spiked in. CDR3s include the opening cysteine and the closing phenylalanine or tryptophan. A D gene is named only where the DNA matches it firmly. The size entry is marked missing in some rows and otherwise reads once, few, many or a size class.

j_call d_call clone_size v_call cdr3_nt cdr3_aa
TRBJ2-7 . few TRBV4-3 TGCGCCAGCAGCCAAGAGGAGCAATACGAGCAGTACTTC CASSQEEQYEQYF
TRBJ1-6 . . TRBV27 TGTGCCAGCACCGCGGGACCCTACGTAAATTCACCCCTCCACTTT CASTAGPYVNSPLHF
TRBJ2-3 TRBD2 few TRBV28 TGTGCCAGCAGTTTGGATAGCGGGAGGACCGGGGATACGCAGTATTTT CASSLDSGRTGDTQYF
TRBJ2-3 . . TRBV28 TGTGCCAGCAGTTTATCGGTAGCGCGCACAGATACGCAGTATTTT CASSLSVARTDTQYF
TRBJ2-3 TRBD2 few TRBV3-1 TGTGCCAGCAGCCTCCCGACCGGGACTAGCGGTTTCACAGATACGCAGTATTTT CASSLPTGTSGFTDTQYF
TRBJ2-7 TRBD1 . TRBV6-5 TGTGCCAGCAGCCGGGACAGGGAGGGGAACGAGCAGTACTTC CASSRDREGNEQYF
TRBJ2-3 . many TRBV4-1 TGCGCCAGCAGCCAAGACGGAGATACGCAGTATTTT CASSQDGDTQYF
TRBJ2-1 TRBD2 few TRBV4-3 TGCGCCAGCAGCCAAGACCTCCCGGGAGGGGCGGAAGGGGGGTTC CASSQDLPGGAEGGF
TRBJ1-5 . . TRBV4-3 TGCGCCAGCAGCCAAGGTTGGCAGGGGCATCAGCCCCAGCATTTT CASSQGWQGHQPQHF
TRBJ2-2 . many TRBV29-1 TGCAGCGGGGCCGGGGTGGACACCGGGGAGCTGTTTTTT CSGAGVDTGELFF
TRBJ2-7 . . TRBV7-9 TGTGCCAGCAGCACCTCGACAGGAGGATCCTACGAGCAGTACTTC CASSTSTGGSYEQYF
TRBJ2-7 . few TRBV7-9 TGTGCCAGCAGCAGCAGTCTGGGTGAGCAGTACTTC CASSSSLGEQYF
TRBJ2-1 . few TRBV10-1 TGCGCCAGCAGCACCGGGTCCGACAATGAGCAGTTCTTC CASSTGSDNEQFF
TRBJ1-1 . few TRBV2 TGTGCCAGCAGTGATCGAGACACTTCCTACACTGAAGCTTTCTTT CASSDRDTSYTEAFF
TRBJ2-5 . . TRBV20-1 TGCAGTGCTAGAGATTGGGAGTCCGAGAGGTACTTC CSARDWESERYF
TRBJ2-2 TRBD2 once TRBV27 TGTGCCAGCAGTTTCCCTGGACTAGCGGGGCAAACCGGGGAGCTGTTTTTT CASSFPGLAGQTGELFF
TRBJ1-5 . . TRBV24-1 TGTGCCACCAGTGATGGCCCGGGACGGAATCAGCCCCAGCATTTT CATSDGPGRNQPQHF
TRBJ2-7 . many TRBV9 TGTGCCAGCAGCCCGACAGACTACTACTACGAGCAGTACTTC CASSPTDYYYEQYF
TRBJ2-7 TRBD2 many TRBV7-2 TGTGCCAGCAGCTTAGATAGCCTAGCGGGGTACTCCTACGAGCAGTACTTC CASSLDSLAGYSYEQYF
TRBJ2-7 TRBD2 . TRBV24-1 TGTGCCACCAGTGACGGGGGGGCCTACGAGCAGTACTTC CATSDGGAYEQYF
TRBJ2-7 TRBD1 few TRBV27 TGTGCCAGCAGTTCCAGACAGGGAATTTACGAGCAGTACTTC CASSSRQGIYEQYF
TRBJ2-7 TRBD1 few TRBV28 TGTGCCAGCAGTTTACTGATGACAGGGGGTGGCGAGCAGTACTTC CASSLLMTGGGEQYF
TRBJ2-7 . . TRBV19 TGTGCCAGTAGTTACTCCGCGGACCACTACGAGCAGTACTTC CASSYSADHYEQYF
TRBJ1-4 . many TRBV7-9 TGTGCCAGCGATTCATCCAGCGATAATGAAAAACTGTTTTTT CASDSSSDNEKLFF
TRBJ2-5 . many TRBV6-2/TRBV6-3 TGTGCCAGCATGAGAATTGGGATACAAGAGACCCAGTACTTC CASMRIGIQETQYF
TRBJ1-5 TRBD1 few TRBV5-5 TGTGCCAGCAGCCGCTCGGGACAGGGGGATCAGCCCCAGCATTTT CASSRSGQGDQPQHF
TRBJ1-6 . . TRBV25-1 TGTGCCAGCAGTGTATATCGAAATTCACCCCTCCACTTT CASSVYRNSPLHF
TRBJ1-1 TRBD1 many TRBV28 TGTGCCAGCAGTCTTTACAGGGGGCTTGCGACTGAAGCTTTCTTT CASSLYRGLATEAFF
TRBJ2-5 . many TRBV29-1 TGCAGCGTCGGTTTAACCGGGACTTTACAAGAGACCCAGTACTTC CSVGLTGTLQETQYF
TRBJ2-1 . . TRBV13 TGTGCCAGCAGCTTAGGGTTCAGGGCGACCTACAATGAGCAGTTCTTC CASSLGFRATYNEQFF
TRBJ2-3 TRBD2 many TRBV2 TGTGCCAGCATGACTAGCGGCACAGATACGCAGTATTTT CASMTSGTDTQYF
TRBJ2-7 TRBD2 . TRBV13 TGTGCCAGCAGCCTAAAGACTAGCGGGAGTCGGTACGAGCAGTACTTC CASSLKTSGSRYEQYF
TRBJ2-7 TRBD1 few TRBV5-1 TGCGCCAGCAACCCCGTGGGACAGCACTACGAGCAGTACTTC CASNPVGQHYEQYF
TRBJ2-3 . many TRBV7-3 TGTGCCAGCAGCGACCCCCTTGAGCACGCAGATACGCAGTATTTT CASSDPLEHADTQYF
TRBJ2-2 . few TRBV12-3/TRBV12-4 TGTGCCAGCAGTTCACATGCAACCGGGGAGCTGTTTTTT CASSSHATGELFF
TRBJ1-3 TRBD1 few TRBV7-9 TGTGCCAGCAGCTTCCCCTCAGGGGGCTCTGGAAACACCATATATTTT CASSFPSGGSGNTIYF
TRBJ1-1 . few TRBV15 TGTGCCACCAGCAGAGATCGTGGGGCTGAAGCTTTCTTT CATSRDRGAEAFF
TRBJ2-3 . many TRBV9 TGTGCCAGCAGCGTATGGGACTCCCCGGCGGTAGATACGCAGTATTTT CASSVWDSPAVDTQYF
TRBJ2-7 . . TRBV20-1 TGCAGTGCTAGACCCCAGGACTCCTACGAGCAGTACTTC CSARPQDSYEQYF
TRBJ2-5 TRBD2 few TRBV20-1 TGCAGTGCTAGAGAGGCGGGAGAGGCGGAGACCCAGTACTTC CSAREAGEAETQYF
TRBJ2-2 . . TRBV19 TGTGCCAGTAGTATTGGAGGTTCTTACACCGGGGAGCTGTTTTTT CASSIGGSYTGELFF